Presented here are 25 T cell receptor beta chains from one specimen sequenced in a study of cytomegalovirus exposure and HLA in healthy donors (dated by TCRdb to 2016 to 2017). The library relied on the immunoSEQ multiplex PCR assay. TCRdb's version of the immuneACCESS table is confined to in-frame rearrangements and falls short of the full clone set. An unresolved V gene accounts for under half of the shortfall where checked; the remainder is of unknown origin. The sample contains 150,000 to 250,000 clones, 80% to 85% of them found a single time. The ten largest clones capture 1% to 1.5% of the sample. The sample was PBMCs. The receptors stem from a young woman in good health and CMV-seronegative.

V usage is TRBV11-2 and J usage is TRBJ1-3; TRBD1 is a possible D gene (6 bases). V shed 5 bases and J shed 1 base, with 12 bases lying between them. CDR3 length: 15 residues. Germline CDR1 is SGHAT and CDR2 is FQNNGV. The CDR3 DNA is TGTGCCAGCAGCGCCCCAGGGGCGTCTGGAAACACCATATATTTT. It specifies CASSAPGASGNTIYF.

This sequence joins TRBV6-4 and TRBJ1-6, with D uncertain. There are 14 residues in the CDR3. V was shortened by 2 bases and J by 10 bases, with 12 bases between the two germline ends. Germline V gene lookup returns CDR1 MRHNA and CDR2 SNTAGT. The CDR3 reads CASSDGLSGSPLHF. The CDR3 coding sequence is TGTGCCAGCAGTGACGGGCTGAGTGGGTCACCCCTCCACTTT.

This clone was found once. This rearrangement joins TRBV4-1 to TRBJ2-1; D uncertain. V shed 3 bases and J shed 7 bases, with 10 bases lying between them. The CDR3 sequence is 13 residues long. Germline V gene data show CDR1 as MGHRA and CDR2 as YSYEKL. DNA for the CDR3: TGCGCCAGCAGCCATGAAAGAGCTAATGAGCAGTTCTTC. Translation gives CASSHERANEQFF.

This rearrangement joins TRBV6-1 to TRBJ1-6; D possibly corresponds to TRBD1 (6 bases). The CDR3 loop spans 19 amino acids. Trimming left V 0 bases short and J 8 bases short, with 23 bases between. CDR1 is MNHNS, CDR2 SASEGT, per germline. CDR3 sequence: CASSEALWASYRDDSPLHF. In nucleotides, the CDR3 is TGTGCCAGCAGTGAAGCGCTATGGGCTTCATACAGGGACGATTCACCCCTCCACTTT.

The V call is TRBV7-9, the J call TRBJ1-5, with 8 bases fitting TRBD1. The trim removed 5 bases at V and 1 base at J, leaving 7 bases unmatched. The length of the CDR3 is 16 residues. The germline V gene encodes CDR1 SEHNR and CDR2 FQNEAQ (reference sequence). This chain's CDR3 is CASSPRGPGSNQPQHF. Written as DNA, the CDR3 is TGTGCCAGCAGCCCCAGGGGGCCTGGGAGCAATCAGCCCCAGCATTTT.

The V and J genes are TRBV30 and TRBJ2-4; D is perhaps TRBD2 (7 bases). CDR1 is GTSNPN, CDR2 SVGIG, per germline (reference sequence). Trimming removed 5 bases from V and 7 bases from J, with 18 bases in between. This CDR3 has 14 residues. CDR3 in amino acids: CAWSEGGSGNIQYF. The CDR3 DNA reads as TGTGCCTGGTCCGAAGGGGGTAGCGGGAACATTCAGTACTTC.

The chain carries TRBV2 and TRBJ2-5, with D possibly TRBD2 on 7 matching bases. Per germline, CDR1 SNHLY and CDR2 FYNNEI. This CDR3 has 15 amino acids. The V end lost 6 bases, the J end lost 5 bases, and 19 bases lay between the germline ends. The CDR3 loop reads CASRDPRGGRETQYF. In nucleotides, the CDR3 is TGTGCCAGCAGGGACCCTAGGGGGGGGAGGGAGACCCAGTACTTC.

This clone was counted only a few times. The chain couples TRBV4-1 to TRBJ2-7, with 8 bases fitting TRBD1. Germline CDR1 is MGHRA and CDR2 is YSYEKL. The V gene end was trimmed by 4 bases and the J gene end by 3 bases; junction bases not matched to a gene: 8. The CDR3 runs to 15 residues. The DNA for the CDR3 is TGCGCCAGCAGCCCCATGGGACAGGCCAACTACGAGCAGTACTTC. Translated, it gives CASSPMGQANYEQYF.

The chain joins TRBV6-1 to TRBJ2-1, with TRBD2 identical over 10 bases. CDR1 and CDR2 from the germline V gene are MNHNS and SASEGT. There are 14 residues in the CDR3. V gave up 4 bases and J gave up 7 bases; unmatched junction bases: 4. As DNA, the CDR3 is TGTGCCAGCAGTGCGGGACTAGCGAGAAATGAGCAGTTCTTC. Its protein is CASSAGLARNEQFF.

This clone was observed a few times. The rearrangement joins TRBV5-1 to TRBJ2-7; TRBD1 is a possible D gene (5 bases). From germline, CDR1 is SGHRS and CDR2 YFSETQ. The CDR3 consists of 13 residues. Trimming took off 1 base at V and 5 bases at J, with 10 bases between the two ends. The CDR3 sequence: CASSLQGGDEQYF. The CDR3, as DNA: TGCGCCAGCAGCTTGCAGGGTGGCGACGAGCAGTACTTC. Complete variable domain (other parts from reference TRBV5-1 and TRBJ2-7): KAGVTQTPRYLIKTRGQQVTLSCSPISGHRSVSWYQQTPGQGLQFLFEYFSETQRNKGNFPGRFSGRQFSNSRSEMNVSTLELGDSALYLCASSLQGGDEQYFGPGTRLTVT.

This sequence joins TRBV29-1 and TRBJ2-1; 8 nucleotides line up with TRBD1. Germline loops: CDR1 SQVTM, CDR2 ANQGSEA. The CDR3 is 14 residues long. Trimming took 5 bases from V and 5 from J; bases not matched to a gene: 8. The CDR3 reads CSVSGGAPHNEQFF. In nucleotides, the CDR3 is TGCAGCGTTTCAGGGGGCGCGCCCCACAATGAGCAGTTCTTC.

This chain links TRBV5-4 with TRBJ1-1, with TRBD1 as a possible D gene (5 bases). Germline V gene data show CDR1 as SGHNT and CDR2 as YYREEE (reference sequence). CDR3 size: 13 residues. Trimming left V 2 bases short and J 7 bases short, with 12 bases between. The CDR3 DNA sequence: TGTGCCAGCAGCTTAGACAGACAATTTGAAGCTTTCTTT. This encodes CASSLDRQFEAFF.

The gene calls are TRBV10-3 and TRBJ2-7; 15 nucleotides line up with TRBD2. The CDR3 is 15 residues long. V dropped 4 bases and J dropped 6; count of bases not matched to a gene: 4. Per the germline V gene, CDR1 is ENHRY and CDR2 is SYGVKD. The CDR3 loop is CAISGTSGGAAEQYF. The CDR3 DNA reads as TGTGCCATCAGTGGGACTAGCGGGGGGGCCGCCGAGCAGTACTTC.

The table lists this clone with a few counts. CDR3 sequence: CAWSIGNYGYTF. CDR3 in DNA: TGTGCCTGGAGTATCGGTAACTATGGCTACACCTTC. This sequence joins TRBV30 and TRBJ1-2; D is unresolved. CDR3 size: 12 residues. Deletions cut 2 bases from V and 1 base from J, with 5 bases between. Germline-derived CDR1 and CDR2 are GTSNPN and SVGIG (reference sequence). The full variable domain, completed using reference TRBV30 and TRBJ1-2, is SQTIHQWPATLVQPVGSPLSLECTVEGTSNPNLYWYRQAAGRGLQLLFYSVGIGQISSEVPQNLSASRPQDRQFILSSKKLLLSDSGFYLCAWSIGNYGYTFGSGTRLTVV.

This rearrangement joins TRBV6-1 to TRBJ1-3; D is perhaps TRBD1 (6 bases). Germline V gene lookup returns CDR1 MNHNS and CDR2 SASEGT. Between the trimmed V and J ends, which lost 4 bases and 0 bases, there was a span of 16 bases. The CDR3 loop spans 17 amino acids. The CDR3 DNA follows: TGTGCCAGCAGTGTCGGGGGGCAGCTATACTCTGGAAACACCATATATTTT. Its protein is CASSVGGQLYSGNTIYF.

This chain links TRBV7-3 with TRBJ2-2, with TRBD1 matching 7 bases. This CDR3 has 16 amino acids. J lost 2 bases, V lost 5 bases, and 8 bases had no gene match. CDR1 SGHTA and CDR2 FQGTGA come from the germline V gene. Here the CDR3 reads CASSLTGAVNTGELFF. In DNA form, the CDR3 reads TGTGCCAGCAGCCTTACAGGGGCCGTAAACACCGGGGAGCTGTTTTTT.

This clone showed up just a few times. This chain links TRBV30 with TRBJ2-6, with D maybe TRBD1 (5 bases). V was cut by 0 bases and J by 1 base, with 16 bases left in between. The CDR3 consists of 18 residues. The germline CDR1 and CDR2 sequences are GTSNPN and SVGIG (reference sequence). CDR3 in DNA: TGTGCCTGGAGTGTATTAGCAGGGTTAGGTTCTGGGGCCAACGTCCTGACTTTC. It is translated as CAWSVLAGLGSGANVLTF.

The count of this clone is one. This chain uses TRBV19 with TRBJ2-7; D may be TRBD2 (5 bases). Trimming removed 1 base at V and 2 bases at J, with 9 bases between. This CDR3 region has 14 residues. The germline CDR1 and CDR2 sequences are LNHDA and SQIVND (reference sequence). Here the CDR3 reads CASSIAPGAYEQYF. CDR3 bases: TGTGCCAGTAGTATAGCCCCCGGGGCCTACGAGCAGTACTTC.

The chain recombines TRBV18 with TRBJ2-2, with D maybe TRBD2 (6 bases). This CDR3 has 15 amino acids. Germline loops: CDR1 KGHSH, CDR2 LQKENI. The V end was cut by 2 bases, the J end by 1 base, with 8 bases between. CDR3 protein: CASSPYGGNTGELFF. DNA of the CDR3: TGTGCCAGCTCACCATACGGGGGGAACACCGGGGAGCTGTTTTTT.

CDR3 region: CASSISDQGDQPQHF. For the CDR3, the DNA is TGTGCCAGCAGTATCTCAGACCAAGGGGATCAGCCCCAGCATTTT. This chain connects TRBV27 to TRBJ1-5; D is perhaps TRBD1 (5 bases). V dropped 5 bases and J dropped 5 bases, with 16 bases sitting between them. The germline gives CDR1 MNHEY, CDR2 SMNVEV (reference sequence). The CDR3 has 15 residues.

The chain joins TRBV5-1 to TRBJ2-7; 14 bases are shared with TRBD2. Per the germline V gene, CDR1 is SGHRS and CDR2 is YFSETQ. V was clipped by 4 bases and J by 2 bases; unmatched bases: 5. The CDR3 has 16 residues. In DNA, the CDR3 is TGCGCCAGCAGCCGGGGACTAGCGGGGGCCCCCTACGAGCAGTACTTC. Amino acids: CASSRGLAGAPYEQYF.

The chain recombines TRBV27 with TRBJ1-5; 8 nucleotides align to TRBD1. Germline CDR1 reads MNHEY; CDR2 reads SMNVEV (reference sequence). V gave up 2 bases and J gave up 6 bases; unmatched junction bases: 3. CDR3 length equals 14 residues. CDR3 sequence (DNA): TGTGCCAGCAGTTTACAGGGGGCGGCTCAGCCCCAGCATTTT. Protein: CASSLQGAAQPQHF.

The V call is TRBV6-1, the J call TRBJ2-1, with 13 positions matching TRBD2. Germline loops: CDR1 MNHNS, CDR2 SASEGT. This CDR3 comprises 15 residues. Germline trimming cut 6 bases from V and 10 bases from J; bases unmatched to any gene: 9. As DNA, the CDR3 is TGTGCCAGCAGGGGACTAGCGGGAAAACAATTAGAGCAGTTCTTC. It yields the protein CASRGLAGKQLEQFF.

The rearrangement links TRBV5-1 to TRBJ1-1; 11 bases are a match to TRBD1. Germline lookup yields CDR1 SGHRS and CDR2 YFSETQ. The CDR3 sequence is 16 residues long. V was clipped by 0 bases and J by 4 bases; unmatched bases: 5. CDR3 loop: CASSLDGQGAITEAFF. CDR3 coding DNA: TGCGCCAGCAGCTTGGACGGACAGGGGGCGATCACTGAAGCTTTCTTT.

V usage is TRBV14 and J usage is TRBJ2-5; no clear D gene. Trimming pared 1 base from V and 0 bases from J, leaving 3 bases between. The CDR3 is 13 residues long. Germline V gives CDR1 SGHDN, CDR2 FVKESK. The CDR3 reads CASSQGNQETQYF. Written as DNA, the CDR3 is TGTGCCAGCAGCCAAGGTAACCAAGAGACCCAGTACTTC.